This T cell receptor beta chain originates from a study of PD-1 blockade in classical Hodgkin lymphoma. Libraries were prepared by immunoSEQ multiplex PCR; TCRdb keeps only in-frame clonotypes and omits some of them. The sample records about 24,000 clones, around 84% being singletons. The time point is: cycle 4 day 1 (C4D1), after 6 weeks of nivolumab. Every patient relapsed after autologous stem cell transplantation, and brentuximab vedotin exposure varied. Germline CDR1 is MNHEY and CDR2 is SVGAGI. The V segment lost 7 bases and the J segment 2 bases; nucleotides outside the gene matches: 5. The CDR3 extends over 13 amino acids.

The V and J genes are TRBV6-5 and TRBJ2-7; 7 bases map to TRBD1. This material consisted of peripheral blood mononuclear cells (PBMCs), taken before the fourth cycle of nivolumab. The TCR comes from a human donor with classical Hodgkin lymphoma. The CDR3 is CASTKGGTYEQYF. The CDR3 coding sequence is TGTGCCAGCACTAAAGGGGGCACCTACGAGCAGTACTTC.